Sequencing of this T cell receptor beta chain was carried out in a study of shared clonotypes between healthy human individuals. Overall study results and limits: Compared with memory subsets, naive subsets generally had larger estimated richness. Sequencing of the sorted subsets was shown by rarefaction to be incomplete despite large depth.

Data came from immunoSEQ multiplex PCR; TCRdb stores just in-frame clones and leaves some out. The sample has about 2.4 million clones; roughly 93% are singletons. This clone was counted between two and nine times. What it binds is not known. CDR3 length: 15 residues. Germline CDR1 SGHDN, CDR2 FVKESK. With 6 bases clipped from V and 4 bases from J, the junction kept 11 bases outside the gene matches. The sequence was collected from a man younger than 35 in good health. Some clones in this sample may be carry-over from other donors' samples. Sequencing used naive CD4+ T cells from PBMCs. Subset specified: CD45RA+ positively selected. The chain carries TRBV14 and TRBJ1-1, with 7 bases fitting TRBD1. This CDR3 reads CASRGRDRVGTEAFF. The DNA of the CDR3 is TGTGCCAGCAGAGGTCGAGACAGGGTTGGCACTGAAGCTTTCTTT.